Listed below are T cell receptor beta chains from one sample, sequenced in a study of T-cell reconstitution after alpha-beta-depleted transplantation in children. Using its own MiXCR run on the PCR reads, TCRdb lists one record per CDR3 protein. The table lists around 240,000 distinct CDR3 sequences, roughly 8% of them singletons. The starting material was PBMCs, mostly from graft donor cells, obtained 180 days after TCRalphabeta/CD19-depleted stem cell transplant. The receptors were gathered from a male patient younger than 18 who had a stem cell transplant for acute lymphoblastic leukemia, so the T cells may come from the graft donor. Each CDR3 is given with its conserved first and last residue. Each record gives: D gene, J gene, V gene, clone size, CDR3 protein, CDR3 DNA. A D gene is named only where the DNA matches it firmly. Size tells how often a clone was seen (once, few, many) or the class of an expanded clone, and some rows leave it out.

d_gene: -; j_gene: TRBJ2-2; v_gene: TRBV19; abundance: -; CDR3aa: CASSIGGTVELFF; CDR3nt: TGTGCCAGTAGTATCGGGGGCACCGTGGAGCTGTTTTTT
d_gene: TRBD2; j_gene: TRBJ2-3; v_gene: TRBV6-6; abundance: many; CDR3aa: CASSQIAGESDTQYF; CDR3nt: TGTGCCAGCAGTCAGATAGCGGGAGAGTCAGATACGCAGTATTTT
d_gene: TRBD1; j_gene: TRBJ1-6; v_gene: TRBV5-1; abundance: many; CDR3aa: CASTTGEGSPLHF; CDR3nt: TGCGCCAGCACCACAGGGGAGGGTTCACCCCTCCACTTT
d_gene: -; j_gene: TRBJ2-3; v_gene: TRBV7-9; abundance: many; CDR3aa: CASKEAHSTDTQYF; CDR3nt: TGTGCCAGCAAGGAGGCGCATAGCACAGATACGCAGTATTTT
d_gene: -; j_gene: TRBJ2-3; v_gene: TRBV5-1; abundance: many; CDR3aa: CASSLRSGDTQYF; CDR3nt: TGCGCCAGCAGCCTGAGATCGGGGGATACGCAGTATTTT
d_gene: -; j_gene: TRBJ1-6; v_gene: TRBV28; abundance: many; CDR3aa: CASRRGRGRGGYNSPLHF; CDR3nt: TGTGCCAGCAGACGTGGCCGCGGGAGGGGTGGGTATAATTCACCCCTCCACTTT
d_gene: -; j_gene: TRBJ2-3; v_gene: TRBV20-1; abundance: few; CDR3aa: CSARDYVRGGFRTDTQYF; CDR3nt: TGCAGTGCTAGAGATTATGTACGCGGAGGGTTTCGCACAGATACGCAGTATTTT
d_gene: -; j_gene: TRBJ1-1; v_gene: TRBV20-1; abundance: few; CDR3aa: CSALKGTEAFF; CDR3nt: TGCAGTGCCCTGAAGGGCACTGAAGCTTTCTTT
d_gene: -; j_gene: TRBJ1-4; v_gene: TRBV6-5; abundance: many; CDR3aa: CASSYGRIEKLFF; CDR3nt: TGTGCCAGCAGTTACGGGAGGATTGAAAAACTGTTTTTT
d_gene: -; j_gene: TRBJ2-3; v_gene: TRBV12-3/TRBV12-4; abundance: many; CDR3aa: CASTLKGGGTTDTQYF; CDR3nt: TGTGCCAGCACCCTAAAGGGGGGAGGGACCACAGATACGCAGTATTTT
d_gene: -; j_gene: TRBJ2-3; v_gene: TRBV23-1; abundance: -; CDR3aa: CASSQGPSTDTQYF; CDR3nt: TGCGCCAGCAGTCAGGGGCCGAGCACAGATACGCAGTATTTT
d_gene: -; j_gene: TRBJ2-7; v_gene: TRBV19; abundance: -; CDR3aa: CASSIGGGNEQYF; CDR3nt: TGTGCCAGTAGTATTGGAGGAGGGAACGAGCAGTACTTC
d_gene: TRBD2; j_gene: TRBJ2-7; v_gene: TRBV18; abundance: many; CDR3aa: CASSLRSGRADSYEQYF; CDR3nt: TGTGCCAGCTCACTGAGGAGCGGGAGGGCCGACTCCTACGAGCAGTACTTC
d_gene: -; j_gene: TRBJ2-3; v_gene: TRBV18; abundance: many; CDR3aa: CASSQLGTHSSTDTQYF; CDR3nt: TGTGCCAGCTCACAACTTGGGACCCACTCTAGCACAGATACGCAGTATTTT
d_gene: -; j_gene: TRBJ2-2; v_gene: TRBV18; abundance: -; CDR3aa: CASSNSSGELFF; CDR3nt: TGTGCCAGCTCAAATTCGTCCGGGGAGCTGTTTTTT
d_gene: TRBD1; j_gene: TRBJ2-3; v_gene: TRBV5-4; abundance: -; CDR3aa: CASGPGPGGDTQYF; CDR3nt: TGTGCCAGCGGCCCCGGGCCAGGGGGAGATACGCAGTATTTT
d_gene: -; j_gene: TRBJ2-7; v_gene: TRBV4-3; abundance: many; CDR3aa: CASSQDLAYEQYF; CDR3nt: TGCGCCAGCAGCCAAGATCTGGCCTACGAGCAGTACTTC
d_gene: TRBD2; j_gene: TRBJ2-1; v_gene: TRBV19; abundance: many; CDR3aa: CASREGRAGRYNEQFF; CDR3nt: TGTGCCAGTAGGGAAGGGAGGGCCGGACGTTACAATGAGCAGTTCTTC
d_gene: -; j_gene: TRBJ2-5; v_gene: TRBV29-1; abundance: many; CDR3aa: CSVVPGQETQYF; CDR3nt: TGCAGCGTTGTCCCAGGGCAAGAGACCCAGTACTTC
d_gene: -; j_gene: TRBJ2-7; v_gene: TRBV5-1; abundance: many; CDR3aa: CASSFQGWLRDGYEQYF; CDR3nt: TGCGCCAGCAGCTTCCAGGGATGGCTCAGGGATGGGTACGAGCAGTACTTC
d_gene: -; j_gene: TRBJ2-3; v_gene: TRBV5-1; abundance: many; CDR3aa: CASSLDGASTDTQYF; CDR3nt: TGCGCCAGCAGCTTGGACGGTGCTAGCACAGATACGCAGTATTTT
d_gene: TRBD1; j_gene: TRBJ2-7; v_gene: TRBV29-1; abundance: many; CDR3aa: CSVGYRGHSYEQYF; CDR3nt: TGCAGCGTTGGTTACAGGGGGCACTCCTACGAGCAGTACTTC
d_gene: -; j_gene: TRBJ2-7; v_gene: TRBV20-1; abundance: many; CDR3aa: CSVYRQDGGEQYF; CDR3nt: TGCAGTGTTTACAGACAGGATGGAGGCGAGCAGTACTTC
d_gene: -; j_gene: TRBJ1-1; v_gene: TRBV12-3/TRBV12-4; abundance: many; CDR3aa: CASSFDRRMNTEAFF; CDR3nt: TGTGCCAGCAGTTTCGACAGACGAATGAACACTGAAGCTTTCTTT
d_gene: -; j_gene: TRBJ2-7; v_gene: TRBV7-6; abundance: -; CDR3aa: CASSLAPESLEQYF; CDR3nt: TGTGCCAGCAGCTTAGCCCCAGAGTCGCTCGAGCAGTACTTC
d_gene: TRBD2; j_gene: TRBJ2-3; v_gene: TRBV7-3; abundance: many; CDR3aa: CASSLTSGTSGTLGDTQYF; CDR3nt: TGTGCCAGCAGCTTAACGTCCGGGACTAGCGGGACTCTGGGAGATACGCAGTATTTT
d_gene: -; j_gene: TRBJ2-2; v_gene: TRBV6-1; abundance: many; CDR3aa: CASSAKPPNTGELFF; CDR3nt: TGTGCCAGCAGTGCAAAACCTCCCAACACCGGGGAGCTGTTTTTT
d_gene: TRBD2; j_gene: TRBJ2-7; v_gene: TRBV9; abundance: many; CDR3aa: CASSAAAGEYEQYF; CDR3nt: TGTGCCAGCAGCGCCGCAGCGGGGGAGTACGAGCAGTACTTC
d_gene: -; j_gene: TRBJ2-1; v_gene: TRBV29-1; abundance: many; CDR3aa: CSVDKGGGNNEQFF; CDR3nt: TGCAGCGTTGACAAGGGAGGTGGAAACAATGAGCAGTTCTTC
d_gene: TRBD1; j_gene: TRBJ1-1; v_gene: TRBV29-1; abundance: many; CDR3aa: CSVAPRTGRDTEAFF; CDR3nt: TGCAGCGTTGCGCCAAGGACAGGGAGAGACACTGAAGCTTTCTTT
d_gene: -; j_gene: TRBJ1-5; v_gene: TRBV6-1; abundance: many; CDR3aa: CASSERGINSNQPQHF; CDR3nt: TGTGCCAGCAGTGAAAGAGGCATAAATAGCAATCAGCCCCAGCATTTT
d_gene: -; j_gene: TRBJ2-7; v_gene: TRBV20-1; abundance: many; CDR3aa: CSAKTQSDSYEQYF; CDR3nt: TGCAGTGCAAAGACCCAGTCCGACTCCTACGAGCAGTACTTC
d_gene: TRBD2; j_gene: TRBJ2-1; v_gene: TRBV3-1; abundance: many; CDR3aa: CASSQISGRAHNEQFF; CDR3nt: TGTGCCAGCAGCCAAATTAGCGGGAGGGCCCATAATGAGCAGTTCTTC
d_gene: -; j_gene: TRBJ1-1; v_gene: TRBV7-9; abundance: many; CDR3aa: CASSPSWDTEAFF; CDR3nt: TGTGCCAGCAGTCCCAGCTGGGACACTGAAGCTTTCTTT
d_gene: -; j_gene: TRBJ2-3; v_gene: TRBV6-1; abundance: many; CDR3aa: CASTGGPSTDTQYF; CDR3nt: TGTGCCAGCACGGGGGGCCCTAGCACAGATACGCAGTATTTT
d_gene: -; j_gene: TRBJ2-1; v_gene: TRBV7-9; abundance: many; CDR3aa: CASSLGLGQDSYNEQFF; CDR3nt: TGTGCCAGCAGCTTAGGGCTTGGGCAGGACTCCTACAATGAGCAGTTCTTC
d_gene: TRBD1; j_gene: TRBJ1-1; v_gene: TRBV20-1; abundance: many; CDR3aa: CSARDSMNTEAFF; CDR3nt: TGCAGTGCCCGGGACAGCATGAACACTGAAGCTTTCTTT
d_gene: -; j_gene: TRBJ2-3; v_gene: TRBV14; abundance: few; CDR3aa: CASSQITGREFSDTQYF; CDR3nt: TGTGCCAGCAGCCAAATAACAGGGAGGGAGTTCTCAGATACGCAGTATTTT
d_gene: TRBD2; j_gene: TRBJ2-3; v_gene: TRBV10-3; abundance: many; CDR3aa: CAISQRTIAGVGTDTQYF; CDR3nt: TGTGCCATCAGTCAACGCACCATAGCGGGAGTGGGTACAGATACGCAGTATTTT
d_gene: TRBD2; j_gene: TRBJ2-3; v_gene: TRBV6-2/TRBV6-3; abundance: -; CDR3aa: CASSYSKSGGITDTQYF; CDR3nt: TGTGCCAGCAGTTACTCGAAGAGCGGGGGGATCACAGATACGCAGTATTTT
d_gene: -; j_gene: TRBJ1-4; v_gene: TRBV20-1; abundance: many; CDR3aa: CSAPGGGKLFF; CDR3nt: TGCAGTGCCCCCGGGGGGGGAAAACTGTTTTTT
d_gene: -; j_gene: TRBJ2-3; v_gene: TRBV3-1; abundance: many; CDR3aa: CASSQGSSVTDTQYF; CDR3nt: TGTGCCAGCAGCCAAGGTTCTAGCGTGACAGATACGCAGTATTTT
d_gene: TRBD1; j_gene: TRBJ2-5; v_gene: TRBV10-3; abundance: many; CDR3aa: CAISDSADRGGEETQYF; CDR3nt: TGTGCCATCAGTGATTCCGCAGACAGGGGCGGTGAAGAGACCCAGTACTTC
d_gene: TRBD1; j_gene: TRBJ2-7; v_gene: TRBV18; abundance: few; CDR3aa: CASSPPGTEGKYF; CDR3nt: TGTGCCAGCTCACCACCCGGGACAGAAGGAAAGTACTTC
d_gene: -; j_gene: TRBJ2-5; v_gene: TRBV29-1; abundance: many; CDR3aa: CSVEPRETQYF; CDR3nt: TGCAGCGTTGAACCCCGTGAGACCCAGTACTTC
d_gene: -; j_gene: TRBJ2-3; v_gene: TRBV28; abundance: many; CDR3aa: CASSPGTSDTQYF; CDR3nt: TGTGCCAGCAGTCCAGGGACATCCGATACGCAGTATTTT
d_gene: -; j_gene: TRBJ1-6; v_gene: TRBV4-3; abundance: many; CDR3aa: CASSQEFGVRSPLHF; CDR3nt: TGCGCCAGCAGCCAAGAATTCGGGGTACGTTCACCCCTCCACTTT
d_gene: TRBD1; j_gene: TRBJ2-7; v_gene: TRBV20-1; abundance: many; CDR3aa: CSALFLSSGQGGYEQYF; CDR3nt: TGCAGTGCGTTATTCCTATCGTCGGGACAGGGCGGCTACGAGCAGTACTTC
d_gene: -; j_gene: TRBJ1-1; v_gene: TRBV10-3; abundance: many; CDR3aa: CAIQAGGGGEAFF; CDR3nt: TGTGCCATCCAAGCGGGCGGGGGCGGGGAAGCTTTCTTT
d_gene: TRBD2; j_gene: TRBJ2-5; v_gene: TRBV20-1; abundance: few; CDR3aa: CSASLAGGPYGQETQYF; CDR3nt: TGCAGTGCTAGCTTAGCGGGGGGGCCATATGGGCAAGAGACCCAGTACTTC
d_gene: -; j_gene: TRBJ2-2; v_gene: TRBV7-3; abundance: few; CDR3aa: CASSSNGGTGELFF; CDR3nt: TGTGCCAGCAGCTCCAACGGGGGCACCGGGGAGCTGTTTTTT
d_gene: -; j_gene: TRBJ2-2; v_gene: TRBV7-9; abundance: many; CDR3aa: CASSTQGGELFF; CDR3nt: TGTGCCAGCAGTACACAGGGAGGGGAGCTGTTTTTT
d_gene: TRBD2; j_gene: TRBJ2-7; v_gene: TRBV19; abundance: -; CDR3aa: CASAGTSGYEQYF; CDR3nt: TGTGCCAGCGCCGGGACTAGCGGGTACGAGCAGTACTTC
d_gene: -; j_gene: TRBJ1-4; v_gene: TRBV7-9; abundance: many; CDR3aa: CASSVAKPATNEKLFF; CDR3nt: TGTGCCAGCAGCGTCGCCAAGCCCGCAACTAATGAAAAACTGTTTTTT
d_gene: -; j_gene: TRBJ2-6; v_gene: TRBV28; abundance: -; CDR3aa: CASSPGSSGANVLTF; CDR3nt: TGTGCCAGCAGTCCAGGGAGCTCTGGGGCCAACGTCCTGACTTTC
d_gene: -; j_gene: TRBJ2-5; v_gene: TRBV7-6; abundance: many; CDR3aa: CASSLVRETQYF; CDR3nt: TGTGCCAGCAGCTTAGTCCGGGAGACCCAGTACTTC